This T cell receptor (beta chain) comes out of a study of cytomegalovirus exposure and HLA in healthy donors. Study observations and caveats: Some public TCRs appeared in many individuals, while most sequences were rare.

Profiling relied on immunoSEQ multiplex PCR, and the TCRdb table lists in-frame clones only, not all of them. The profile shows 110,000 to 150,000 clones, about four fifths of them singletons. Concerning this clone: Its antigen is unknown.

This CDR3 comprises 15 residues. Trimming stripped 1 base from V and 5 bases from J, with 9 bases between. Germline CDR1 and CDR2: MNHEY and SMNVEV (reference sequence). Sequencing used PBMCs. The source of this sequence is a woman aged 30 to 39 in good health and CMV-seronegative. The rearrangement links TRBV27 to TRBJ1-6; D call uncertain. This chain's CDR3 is CASSLWPTNNSPLHF. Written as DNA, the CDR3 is TGTGCCAGCAGTTTATGGCCGACAAATAATTCACCCCTCCACTTT.